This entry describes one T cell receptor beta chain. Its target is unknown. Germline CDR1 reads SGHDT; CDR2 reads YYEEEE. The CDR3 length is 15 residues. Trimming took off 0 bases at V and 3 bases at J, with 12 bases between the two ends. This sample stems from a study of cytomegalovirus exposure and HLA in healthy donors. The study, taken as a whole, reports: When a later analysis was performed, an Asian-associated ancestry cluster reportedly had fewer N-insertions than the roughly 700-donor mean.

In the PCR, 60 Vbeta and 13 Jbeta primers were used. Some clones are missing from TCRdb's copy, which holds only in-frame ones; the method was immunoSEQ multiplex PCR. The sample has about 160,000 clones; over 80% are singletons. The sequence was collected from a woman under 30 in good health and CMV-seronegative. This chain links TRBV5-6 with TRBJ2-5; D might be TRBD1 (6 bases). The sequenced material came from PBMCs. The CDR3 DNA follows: TGTGCCAGCAGCTTGGAACAGGGTATTGAAGAGACCCAGTACTTC. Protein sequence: CASSLEQGIEETQYF.